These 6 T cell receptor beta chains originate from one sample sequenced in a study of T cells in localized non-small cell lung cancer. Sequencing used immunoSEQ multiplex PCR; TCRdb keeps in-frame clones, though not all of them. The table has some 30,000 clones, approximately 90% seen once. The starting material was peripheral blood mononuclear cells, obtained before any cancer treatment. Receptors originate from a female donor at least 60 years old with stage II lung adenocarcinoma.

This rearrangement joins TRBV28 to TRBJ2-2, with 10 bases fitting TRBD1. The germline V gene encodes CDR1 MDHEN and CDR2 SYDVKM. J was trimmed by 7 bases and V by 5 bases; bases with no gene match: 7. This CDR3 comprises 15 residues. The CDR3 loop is CASSPGTGVLGELFF. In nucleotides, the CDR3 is TGTGCCAGCAGTCCGGGGACAGGGGTGCTCGGGGAGCTGTTTTTT. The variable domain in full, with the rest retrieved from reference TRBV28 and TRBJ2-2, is DVKVTQSSRYLVKRTGEKVFLECVQDMDHENMFWYRQDPGLGLRLIYFSYDVKMKEKGDIPEGYSVSREKKERFSLILESASTNQTSMYLCASSPGTGVLGELFFGEGSRLTVL.

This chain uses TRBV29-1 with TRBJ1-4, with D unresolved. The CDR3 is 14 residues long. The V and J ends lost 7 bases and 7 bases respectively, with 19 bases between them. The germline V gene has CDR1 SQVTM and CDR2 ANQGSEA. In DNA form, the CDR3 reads TGCAGCGGGCAATCGGATTCTTCAACTGAAAAACTGTTTTTT. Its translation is CSGQSDSSTEKLFF.

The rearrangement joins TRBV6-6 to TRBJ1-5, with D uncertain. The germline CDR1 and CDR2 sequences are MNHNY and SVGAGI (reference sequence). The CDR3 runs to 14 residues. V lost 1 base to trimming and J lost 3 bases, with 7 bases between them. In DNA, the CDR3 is TGTGCCAGCAGTTACTATATTTCCAATCAGCCCCAGCATTTT. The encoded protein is CASSYYISNQPQHF.

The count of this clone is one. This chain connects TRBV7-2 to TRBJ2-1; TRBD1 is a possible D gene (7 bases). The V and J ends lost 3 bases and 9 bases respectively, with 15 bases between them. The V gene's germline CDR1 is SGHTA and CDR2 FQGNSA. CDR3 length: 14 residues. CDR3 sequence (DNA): TGTGCCAGCAGCTTGTTGAGACAGGGACTTGAGCAGTTCTTC. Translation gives CASSLLRQGLEQFF.

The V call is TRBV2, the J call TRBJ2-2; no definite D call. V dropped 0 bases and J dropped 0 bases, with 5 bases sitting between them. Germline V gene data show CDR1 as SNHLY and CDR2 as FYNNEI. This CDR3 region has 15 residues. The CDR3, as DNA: TGTGCCAGCAGTGAAGCCCAGGCGAACACCGGGGAGCTGTTTTTT. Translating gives CASSEAQANTGELFF.

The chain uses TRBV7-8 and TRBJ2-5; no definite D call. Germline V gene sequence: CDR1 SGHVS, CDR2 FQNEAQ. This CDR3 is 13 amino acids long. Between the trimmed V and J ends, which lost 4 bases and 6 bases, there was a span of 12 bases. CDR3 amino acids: CASSSQYSQTQYF. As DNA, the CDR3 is TGTGCCAGCAGCTCTCAGTATTCGCAGACCCAGTACTTC.